Listed here are 13 T cell receptor beta chains from one sample, sequenced in a study of OX40 agonist ivuxolimab in advanced cancers. The method was immunoSEQ multiplex PCR; TCRdb's version includes in-frame clones alone and lacks a portion of them. The repertoire holds more than 55,000 clones, with 79% as singletons. This material consisted of CD4+ or CD8+ T cells sorted from blood, taken in a trial of the OX40 agonist ivuxolimab. Receptor source: an adult with an advanced solid tumor such as melanoma, head and neck, liver or kidney cancer.

This clone has only one observation. V and J are TRBV7-9 and TRBJ2-5; TRBD1 aligns across 8 bases. Germline loops: CDR1 SEHNR, CDR2 FQNEAQ (reference sequence). The CDR3 is made up of 15 amino acids. The ends lost 3 bases at V and 1 base at J; junction bases unmatched: 4. CDR3 sequence: CASSFGTGGQETQYF. For the CDR3, the DNA is TGTGCCAGCAGCTTCGGTACAGGGGGCCAAGAGACCCAGTACTTC.

The chain has TRBV9 and TRBJ1-6, with D uncertain. This CDR3 is 16 amino acids long. With 0 bases removed from V and 0 bases from J, the gap between germline ends came to 7 bases. The germline gives CDR1 SGDLS, CDR2 YYNGEE. The DNA for the CDR3 is TGTGCCAGCAGCGTAGGTCCGAGCTCCTATAATTCACCCCTCCACTTT. Translation: CASSVGPSSYNSPLHF.

This clone came up a few times. Other DNA sequences of this sample code for an identical CDR3. The chain combines TRBV4-1 with TRBJ2-5, with 8 bases lining up with TRBD1. The germline CDR1 and CDR2 sequences are MGHRA and YSYEKL. J gave up 5 bases and V 3 bases, and 5 bases lay outside the gene matches. The CDR3 is 14 amino acids. CDR3 protein: CASSQRQGQETQYF. Written as DNA, the CDR3 is TGCGCCAGCAGCCAGAGACAGGGGCAGGAGACCCAGTACTTC.

J is TRBJ2-1 and V is TRBV5-1, with D uncertain. CDR3 size: 15 residues. Trimming left V 0 bases short and J 1 base short, with 8 bases between. Germline CDR1 is SGHRS and CDR2 is YFSETQ. The CDR3 here is CASSLGAASYNEQFF. The CDR3 region has the DNA TGCGCCAGCAGCTTGGGGGCCGCATCCTACAATGAGCAGTTCTTC.

The chain uses TRBV30 and TRBJ2-5, with D perhaps matching TRBD1 or TRBD2 (6 bases each). V was cut by 2 bases and J by 5 bases, with 12 bases left in between. There are 13 residues in the CDR3. CDR1 and CDR2 (germline): GTSNPN, SVGIG (reference sequence). The CDR3 bases are TGTGCCTGGAGTCTTAAAGGGGGGGAGACCCAGTACTTC. Translating gives CAWSLKGGETQYF.

This chain connects TRBV18 to TRBJ1-5; no clear D. V lost 1 base and J lost 3, with 10 bases in between. Germline V gives CDR1 KGHSH, CDR2 LQKENI. The CDR3 covers 15 residues. The CDR3: CASSPLAQNNQPQHF. Here the CDR3 DNA reads TGTGCCAGCTCACCACTTGCACAGAACAATCAGCCCCAGCATTTT.

CDR3 DNA sequence: TGTGCCAGCAGCCGCGGCGGGTCTACGGCAGATACGCAGTATTTT. It yields the protein CASSRGGSTADTQYF. V is TRBV11-3 and J is TRBJ2-3; a possible D gene is TRBD2 (5 bases). The germline V and J ends were trimmed by 5 bases and 4 bases, with 16 bases remaining between them. The CDR3 runs 15 residues. Germline V CDR1 and CDR2: SGHNT, YENEEA.

This clone was recorded a few times. The chain links TRBV18 to TRBJ2-7, with 12 bases that match TRBD1. The CDR3 runs to 16 residues. Trimming at V came to 3 bases and at J to 7 bases, leaving 10 bases not matched to a gene. Looked up from germline, CDR1 is KGHSH and CDR2 is LQKENI. In nucleotides, the CDR3 is TGTGCCAGCTCACCGGTACCGGGACAGGGGGCGCGGGAGCAGTACTTC. Its translation is CASSPVPGQGAREQYF.

This clone was counted a few times. The chain employs TRBV15 and TRBJ1-2; TRBD1 aligns across 7 bases. This CDR3 has 16 amino acids. V lost 7 bases and J lost 2; bases outside the gene matches: 13. Germline V lookup: CDR1 LNHNV, CDR2 YYDKDF (reference sequence). This chain's CDR3 is CATNSQEGTENYGYTF. CDR3 in DNA: TGTGCCACCAACTCCCAAGAGGGGACAGAAAACTATGGCTACACCTTC.

This chain joins TRBV29-1 and TRBJ1-1, with D tentatively TRBD1 (5 bases). Germline lookup yields CDR1 SQVTM and CDR2 ANQGSEA. The CDR3 sequence is 12 residues long. Deletions cut 6 bases from V and 10 bases from J, with 18 bases between. The CDR3 region is CSVLDGALAAFF. CDR3 DNA sequence: TGCAGCGTATTGGATGGGGCCCTCGCAGCTTTCTTT.

The sample holds a few counts of this clone. The chain couples TRBV27 to TRBJ1-5; D remains unclear. This CDR3 has 14 amino acids. Germline CDR1 reads MNHEY; CDR2 reads SMNVEV (reference sequence). V was clipped by 3 bases and J by 0 bases, with 6 bases between them. Written as DNA, the CDR3 is TGTGCCAGCAGTTTCCGCCTTAGCAATCAGCCCCAGCATTTT. Protein sequence: CASSFRLSNQPQHF.

The chain links TRBV2 to TRBJ2-5; TRBD2 matches at 13 bases. The trim removed 6 bases at V and 5 bases at J, leaving 12 bases unmatched. The CDR3 covers 17 residues. Germline CDR1 and CDR2: SNHLY and FYNNEI. CDR3 sequence (DNA): TGTGCCAGCAGAGAAACACTAGCGGGGGGGCCCCGTGAGACCCAGTACTTC. It is translated as CASRETLAGGPRETQYF. The full variable domain, in which reference TRBV2 and TRBJ2-5 provide the parts outside the CDR3, is EPEVTQTPSHQVTQMGQEVILRCVPISNHLYFYWYRQILGQKVEFLVSFYNNEISEKSEIFDDQFSVERPDGSNFTLKIRSTKLEDSAMYFCASRETLAGGPRETQYFGPGTRLLVL.

Of note for this clone: The sample has other DNA sequences that encode this CDR3 too. This rearrangement joins TRBV5-6 to TRBJ1-5; D may be TRBD1 (5 bases). Germline CDR1 is SGHDT and CDR2 is YYEEEE. This CDR3 spans 13 amino acids. V shed 1 base and J shed 5 bases, with 7 bases lying between them. For the CDR3, the DNA is TGTGCCAGCAGCTTGTGGGGCGATCAGCCCCAGCATTTT. Translated, it gives CASSLWGDQPQHF. The full variable domain, completed using reference TRBV5-6 and TRBJ1-5, is DAGVTQSPTHLIKTRGQQVTLRCSPKSGHDTVSWYQQALGQGPQFIFQYYEEEERQRGNFPDRFSGHQFPNYSSELNVNALLLGDSALYLCASSLWGDQPQHFGDGTRLSIL.